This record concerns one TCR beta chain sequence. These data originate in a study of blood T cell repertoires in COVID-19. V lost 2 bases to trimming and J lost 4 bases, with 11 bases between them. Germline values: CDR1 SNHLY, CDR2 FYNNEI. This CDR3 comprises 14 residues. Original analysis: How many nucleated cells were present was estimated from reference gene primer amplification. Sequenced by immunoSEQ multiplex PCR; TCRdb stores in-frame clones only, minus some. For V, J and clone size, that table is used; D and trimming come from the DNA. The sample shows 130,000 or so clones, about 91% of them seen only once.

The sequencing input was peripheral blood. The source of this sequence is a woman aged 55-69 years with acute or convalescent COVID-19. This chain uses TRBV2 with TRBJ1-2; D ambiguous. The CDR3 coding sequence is TGTGCCAGCAGTGAATTGGGCAGCTTCTATGGCTACACCTTC. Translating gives CASSELGSFYGYTF.